Listed below are T cell receptor beta chains from one sample, sequenced in a study of T cell responses to AZD1222 COVID-19 vaccine. Repertoires were generated with immunoSEQ multiplex PCR, while TCRdb's copy carries only in-frame clones and drops some. The table includes tens of thousands of clones, around 86% detected once. This material consisted of peripheral blood, taken on day 0 of AZD1222 vaccination. The receptors originated from an adult in good health. The CDR3 runs from the conserved cysteine through the conserved F or W. Each record gives: J gene, clone size, D gene, V gene, CDR3 DNA, CDR3 protein. A D gene is named only where the DNA matches it firmly. The size of a clone is reported for some rows only, either as once, few or many, or as a class for expanded clones.

J gene: TRBJ2-3
clone size: -
D gene: TRBD2
V gene: TRBV11-2
CDR3 DNA: TGTGCCAGCAGCTTCTTAGCGGGAGCAGATACGCAGTATTTT
CDR3 protein: CASSFLAGADTQYF

J gene: TRBJ1-1
clone size: -
D gene: -
V gene: TRBV19
CDR3 DNA: TGTGCCAGTAGTATATTCGACGGGGGCGCCACTGAAGCTTTCTTT
CDR3 protein: CASSIFDGGATEAFF

J gene: TRBJ1-1
clone size: -
D gene: -
V gene: TRBV6-1
CDR3 DNA: TGTGCCAGCAGTGAAGGTCTCTTCAGTGCCCTCTCCTTCTTT
CDR3 protein: CASSEGLFSALSFF

J gene: TRBJ2-7
clone size: -
D gene: TRBD1
V gene: TRBV5-6
CDR3 DNA: TGTGCCAGCAGCTTGAAAGGGACAGGGACCTCCTACGAGCAGTACTTC
CDR3 protein: CASSLKGTGTSYEQYF

J gene: TRBJ1-4
clone size: -
D gene: TRBD1
V gene: TRBV11-2
CDR3 DNA: TGTGCCAGCAGCGTGATTGCCGGGACAGGGGATGAAAAACTGTTTTTT
CDR3 protein: CASSVIAGTGDEKLFF

J gene: TRBJ2-7
clone size: -
D gene: -
V gene: TRBV4-1
CDR3 DNA: TGCGCCAGCAGCCACCCGGGACTCCCCGAGGAGCAGTACTTC
CDR3 protein: CASSHPGLPEEQYF

J gene: TRBJ1-5
clone size: -
D gene: TRBD1
V gene: TRBV15
CDR3 DNA: TGTGCCACCAGCAGATCGGACAGGGGGCTTCAGCCCCAGCATTTT
CDR3 protein: CATSRSDRGLQPQHF

J gene: TRBJ2-6
clone size: once
D gene: -
V gene: TRBV18
CDR3 DNA: TGTGCCAGCTCACCAGATGCAGCCGGGGCCAACGTCCTGACTTTC
CDR3 protein: CASSPDAAGANVLTF

J gene: TRBJ2-7
clone size: -
D gene: TRBD2
V gene: TRBV4-1
CDR3 DNA: TGCGCCAGCAGCCAAGATGTGATTAGATCTAGAAGCGGGGGCGGATACGAGCAGTACTTC
CDR3 protein: CASSQDVIRSRSGGGYEQYF

J gene: TRBJ2-4
clone size: -
D gene: -
V gene: TRBV10-3
CDR3 DNA: TGTGCCATCAGTGAGTCGATAGTCAGGGATATTGACATTCAGTACTTC
CDR3 protein: CAISESIVRDIDIQYF

J gene: TRBJ2-1
clone size: -
D gene: -
V gene: TRBV5-1
CDR3 DNA: TGCGCCAGCAGCTTGGAAGGACAGTACAATGAGCAGTTCTTC
CDR3 protein: CASSLEGQYNEQFF

J gene: TRBJ1-1
clone size: -
D gene: -
V gene: TRBV12-2
CDR3 DNA: TGTGCAAGTCGCAAGGACAGGGCCCTGGACACTGAAGCTTTCTTT
CDR3 protein: CASRKDRALDTEAFF

J gene: TRBJ2-7
clone size: -
D gene: -
V gene: TRBV4-3
CDR3 DNA: TGCGCCAGCAGCCAAGATCAGGGCTGGCCCTACGAGCAGTACTTC
CDR3 protein: CASSQDQGWPYEQYF

J gene: TRBJ2-3
clone size: -
D gene: TRBD2
V gene: TRBV5-1
CDR3 DNA: TGCGCCAGCAGCTGGGGTAGCGGGAGGGCAGATACGCAGTATTTT
CDR3 protein: CASSWGSGRADTQYF

J gene: TRBJ2-1
clone size: -
D gene: -
V gene: TRBV6-5
CDR3 DNA: TGTGCCACCTCGGGTGAGGTTTCCTACAATGAGCAGTTCTTC
CDR3 protein: CATSGEVSYNEQFF

J gene: TRBJ1-6
clone size: once
D gene: -
V gene: TRBV3-1/TRBV3-2
CDR3 DNA: TGTGCCAGCAGCCAAGACCCTCGGCCACCCCTCCACTTT
CDR3 protein: CASSQDPRPPLHF

J gene: TRBJ1-3
clone size: -
D gene: -
V gene: TRBV30
CDR3 DNA: TGTGCCTGGACCACGGGACACAACTCTGGAAACACCATATATTTT
CDR3 protein: CAWTTGHNSGNTIYF

J gene: TRBJ1-2
clone size: -
D gene: TRBD1
V gene: TRBV3-1/TRBV3-2
CDR3 DNA: TGTGCCAGCAGCCAACAGGGGGCCAGGGGCTACACCTTC
CDR3 protein: CASSQQGARGYTF

J gene: TRBJ2-1
clone size: -
D gene: -
V gene: TRBV27
CDR3 DNA: TGTGCCAGCAGTTTAAGTTTAGATATGTACAATGAGCAGTTCTTC
CDR3 protein: CASSLSLDMYNEQFF

J gene: TRBJ2-1
clone size: -
D gene: -
V gene: TRBV18
CDR3 DNA: TGTGCCAGCTCACCACCGGTGTCAGGGGACAATGAGCAGTTCTTC
CDR3 protein: CASSPPVSGDNEQFF

J gene: TRBJ1-3
clone size: -
D gene: -
V gene: TRBV5-1
CDR3 DNA: TGCGCCAGCAGCGGAGCGGGGCCCGTCTCTGGAAACACCATATATTTT
CDR3 protein: CASSGAGPVSGNTIYF

J gene: TRBJ1-6
clone size: once
D gene: -
V gene: TRBV7-2
CDR3 DNA: TGTGCCAGCAGGCGGGTAGGGGGGGTTTCACCCCTCCACTTT
CDR3 protein: CASRRVGGVSPLHF

J gene: TRBJ2-4
clone size: -
D gene: -
V gene: TRBV7-9
CDR3 DNA: TGTGCCAGCAGCTTAGGTCCGGGGACGGACATTCAGTACTTC
CDR3 protein: CASSLGPGTDIQYF

J gene: TRBJ1-1
clone size: -
D gene: TRBD1
V gene: TRBV15
CDR3 DNA: TGTGCCACCAGCACCCCGGGACAGGTTCATCTTGAAGCTTTCTTT
CDR3 protein: CATSTPGQVHLEAFF

J gene: TRBJ2-3
clone size: -
D gene: -
V gene: TRBV9
CDR3 DNA: TGTGCCAGCAGCGTCGCGCCCAGCACAGATACGCAGTATTTT
CDR3 protein: CASSVAPSTDTQYF

J gene: TRBJ2-5
clone size: -
D gene: TRBD1
V gene: TRBV27
CDR3 DNA: TGTGCCAGCCAACCCGGGACAGGGGGCGCAGAGACCCAGTACTTC
CDR3 protein: CASQPGTGGAETQYF

J gene: TRBJ2-7
clone size: few
D gene: TRBD1
V gene: TRBV5-4
CDR3 DNA: TGTGCCAGCAGCTTCCAACAGGGGGCATACGAGCAGTACTTC
CDR3 protein: CASSFQQGAYEQYF